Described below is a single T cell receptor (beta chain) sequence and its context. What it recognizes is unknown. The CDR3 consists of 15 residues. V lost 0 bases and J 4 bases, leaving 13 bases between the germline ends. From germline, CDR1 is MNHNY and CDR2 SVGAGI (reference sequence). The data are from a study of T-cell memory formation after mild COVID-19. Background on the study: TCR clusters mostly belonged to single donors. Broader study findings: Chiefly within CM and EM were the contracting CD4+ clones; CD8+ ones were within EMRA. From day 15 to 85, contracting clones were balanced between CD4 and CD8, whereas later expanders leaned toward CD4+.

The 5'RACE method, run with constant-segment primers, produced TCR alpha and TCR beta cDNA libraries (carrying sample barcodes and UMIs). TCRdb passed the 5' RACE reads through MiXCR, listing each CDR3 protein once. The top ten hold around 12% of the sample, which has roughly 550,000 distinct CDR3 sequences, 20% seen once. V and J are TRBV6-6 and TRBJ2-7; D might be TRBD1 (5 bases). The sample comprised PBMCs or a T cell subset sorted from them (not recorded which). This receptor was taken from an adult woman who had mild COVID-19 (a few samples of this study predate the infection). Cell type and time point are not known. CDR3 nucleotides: TGTGCCAGCAGTTACTCACTTGGGGCGCGATACGAGCAGTACTTC. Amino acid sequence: CASSYSLGARYEQYF.